This T cell receptor beta chain stems from a study of blood T cell repertoires in COVID-19. In the study overall: PBMCs, B-cell-depleted T cells, or T cells provided the cDNA or gDNA that made up the material.

This CDR3 region has 15 residues. Germline loops: CDR1 LNHNV, CDR2 YYDKDF (reference sequence). With 0 bases removed from V and 0 bases from J, the gap between germline ends came to 6 bases. Original handling: For nucleated cells, counts were estimated from reference gene primer amplification. Some clones are missing from TCRdb's copy, which holds only in-frame ones; the method was immunoSEQ multiplex PCR. V and J calls and clone size come straight from that table; D and trimming were deduced from the DNA. The data show about 69,000 clones, approximately 92% seen once. The chain has TRBV15 and TRBJ2-1; tentatively, D is TRBD1 (6 bases). Input material: peripheral blood. This receptor was obtained from a woman aged 45-59 years with active COVID-19. The CDR3 here is CATSREQGSYNEQFF. CDR3 nucleotides: TGTGCCACCAGCAGAGAACAGGGCTCCTACAATGAGCAGTTCTTC.